Listed below are T cell receptor beta chains from one sample, sequenced in a study of Graves' ophthalmopathy and Graves' hyperthyroidism. TCRdb used MiXCR to reprocess the multiplex PCR reads, holding one entry per CDR3 protein. This repertoire shows 1 million to 1.3 million distinct CDR3 sequences, about 38% found once; its top ten account for over 8.5%. Sequencing input: peripheral blood or thyroid tissue (not recorded which). These receptors were taken from an adult man with Graves' hyperthyroidism. The CDR3 runs from the conserved cysteine through the conserved F or W.

J gene: TRBJ2-2
V gene: TRBV10-3
CDR3 protein: CAANQDRSNTGELFF

J gene: TRBJ1-4
V gene: TRBV2
CDR3 protein: CALGGAGTNEKLFF

J gene: TRBJ1-4
V gene: TRBV2
CDR3 protein: CASRPPGTATNEKLFF

J gene: TRBJ2-3
V gene: TRBV24-1
CDR3 protein: CATGTGGTDTQYF

J gene: TRBJ1-2
V gene: TRBV25-1
CDR3 protein: CATNQAPIQNYGYTF

J gene: TRBJ2-2
V gene: TRBV7-2
CDR3 protein: CASSWDRLTGELFF

J gene: TRBJ2-3
V gene: TRBV7-2
CDR3 protein: CASSQRGDTQYF

J gene: TRBJ1-5
V gene: TRBV7-2
CDR3 protein: CASSRLRGETQHF

J gene: TRBJ1-1
V gene: TRBV9
CDR3 protein: CASSANAGGWGITEAFF

J gene: TRBJ1-1
V gene: TRBV29-1
CDR3 protein: CSGQGIGGTEAFF

J gene: TRBJ1-1
V gene: TRBV10-3
CDR3 protein: CAISVRDSDTEAFF

J gene: TRBJ2-7
V gene: TRBV10-1
CDR3 protein: CASSEYGLAGYEQYF

J gene: TRBJ1-3
V gene: TRBV7-9
CDR3 protein: CASRPGAGGRDATGNTIYF

J gene: TRBJ2-5
V gene: TRBV29-1
CDR3 protein: CSVLSRGIQETQYF

J gene: TRBJ1-2
V gene: TRBV15
CDR3 protein: CATSRPTGVAGYTF

J gene: TRBJ1-6
V gene: TRBV10-3
CDR3 protein: CAISESAATDQPNSPLHF

J gene: TRBJ1-1
V gene: TRBV7-8
CDR3 protein: CASSLYGEAFF

J gene: TRBJ1-3
V gene: TRBV24-1
CDR3 protein: CATSTSGNTIYF

J gene: TRBJ2-2
V gene: TRBV7-2
CDR3 protein: CASSLWRGSVAGELFF

J gene: TRBJ2-7
V gene: TRBV11-2
CDR3 protein: CASSSGPISYEQYF

J gene: TRBJ2-7
V gene: TRBV19
CDR3 protein: CASSIQGHEQYF

J gene: TRBJ2-2
V gene: TRBV12-3/TRBV12-4
CDR3 protein: CASSLAPGGAAGELFF

J gene: TRBJ1-1
V gene: TRBV12-3/TRBV12-4
CDR3 protein: CASSLWSENTEAFF

J gene: TRBJ1-3
V gene: TRBV12-3/TRBV12-4
CDR3 protein: CASSDRGQAGNTIYF

J gene: TRBJ1-2
V gene: TRBV25-1
CDR3 protein: CASRSRGRTYGYTF

J gene: TRBJ2-7
V gene: TRBV7-2
CDR3 protein: CASSRERLSYEQYF

J gene: TRBJ1-2
V gene: TRBV18
CDR3 protein: CASSPPGIGGYTF

J gene: TRBJ1-6
V gene: TRBV27
CDR3 protein: CASSDMGTPLHF

J gene: TRBJ2-7
V gene: TRBV30
CDR3 protein: CAWRTSGSYEQYF

J gene: TRBJ2-5
V gene: TRBV20-1
CDR3 protein: CSASLPGGRETQYF

J gene: TRBJ2-5
V gene: TRBV9
CDR3 protein: CASSAGTNQPQYF

J gene: TRBJ1-2
V gene: TRBV2
CDR3 protein: CASSAGTGPRNGYTF

J gene: TRBJ2-7
V gene: TRBV25-1
CDR3 protein: CASSEGLTYEQYF

J gene: TRBJ1-2
V gene: TRBV6-1
CDR3 protein: CASRRSGQGIRYGYTF